This entry lists 15 T cell receptor beta chains sequenced from one sample in a study of regulatory T cells in long-lasting Graves disease. Through Arm-PCR of CDR3 regions and iRepertoire HTBI primers, TCR beta libraries were built. One entry per CDR3 protein, called by TCRdb with MiXCR from the multiplex PCR reads. The sample yields 400,000 to 500,000 distinct CDR3 sequences, 20% seen once. Time point: persistent/refractory GD, antithyroid drugs over 5 years with positive TRAb. PBMC RNA was the source of the TCR library. The material sequenced was peripheral blood mononuclear cells (PBMCs), taken when the disease was refractory, from a patient treated with antithyroid drugs. The receptors were sampled from a female donor with Graves disease.

In its sample, this clonotype was seen many times. The genes are TRBV12-3 or TRBV12-4 and TRBJ1-3; 7 bases are shared with TRBD1. The ends lost 0 bases at V and 4 bases at J; junction bases unmatched: 6. The CDR3 has 16 residues. This CDR3 reads CASSLAGGSYGNTIYF. Written as DNA, the CDR3 is TGTGCCAGCAGTTTAGCAGGGGGCTCTTACGGAAACACCATATATTTT.

This chain joins TRBV10-3 and TRBJ2-4; the D gene is possibly TRBD1 (6 bases). This CDR3 has 12 amino acids. V was cut by 7 bases and J by 8 bases, with 12 bases left in between. Germline lookup yields CDR1 ENHRY and CDR2 SYGVKD. The CDR3: CAIKGDSDIQYF. The CDR3 DNA follows: TGTGCCATCAAGGGGGATTCCGACATTCAGTACTTC.

The chain joins TRBV7-2 to TRBJ2-2; D is tentatively TRBD1 or TRBD2 (6 bases each). The CDR3 length is 18 residues. Deletions cut 1 base from V and 7 bases from J, with 22 bases between. Germline CDR1 reads SGHTA; CDR2 reads FQGNSA. Written as DNA, the CDR3 is TGTGCCAGCAGCTTAGTTAGATCAGTACGCGGGGACATCGGGGAGCTGTTTTTT. Translating it yields CASSLVRSVRGDIGELFF.

This clonotype was seen at least ten times. The chain carries TRBV27 and TRBJ2-2, with D possibly matching TRBD2 (5 bases). The V and J ends lost 8 bases and 0 bases respectively, with 10 bases between them. Germline V CDR1 and CDR2: MNHEY, SMNVEV (reference sequence). This CDR3 has 14 residues. The CDR3 protein is CASALATNTGELFF. CDR3 nucleotide sequence: TGTGCCAGCGCCTTAGCGACGAACACCGGGGAGCTGTTTTTT.

The chain carries TRBV29-1 and TRBJ1-2; possible D gene TRBD1, 6 bases. Looked up from germline, CDR1 is SQVTM and CDR2 is ANQGSEA. V was trimmed by 0 bases and J by 3 bases, leaving 14 bases between them. The CDR3 spans 15 residues. The CDR3 sequence: CSVEDRLGGDYGYTF. In DNA, the CDR3 is TGCAGCGTTGAAGATCGCCTAGGGGGGGACTATGGCTACACCTTC.

This clonotype was recorded at least ten times. The chain is built from TRBV11-2 and TRBJ2-7, with TRBD2 identical over 13 bases. Trimming took 5 bases from V and 3 from J; bases not matched to a gene: 16. This CDR3 is built from 19 residues. CDR1 SGHAT and CDR2 FQNNGV come from the germline V gene. The CDR3 nucleotides are TGTGCCAGCAGCGCAGGACTAGCGGGAGACTCCAAACTGATCTACGAGCAGTACTTC. Protein sequence: CASSAGLAGDSKLIYEQYF.

The CDR3: CATSAGVPTTGANVLTF. The CDR3 coding sequence is TGTGCCACCAGCGCCGGGGTTCCCACCACTGGGGCCAACGTCCTGACTTTC. This chain uses TRBV15 with TRBJ2-6; a possible D gene is TRBD2 (5 bases). With 5 bases removed from V and 2 bases from J, the gap between germline ends came to 16 bases. CDR3 length: 17 residues. CDR1 and CDR2 (germline): LNHNV, YYDKDF (reference sequence).

This clonotype was detected ten times or more. The rearrangement links TRBV11-2 to TRBJ1-2, with D uncertain. This CDR3 is 17 amino acids long. Germline values: CDR1 SGHAT, CDR2 FQNNGV. V shed 5 bases and J shed 1 base, with 20 bases lying between them. CDR3 in amino acids: CASSPLGRPADNYGYTF. In DNA form, the CDR3 reads TGTGCCAGCAGCCCCCTGGGGAGGCCCGCGGATAACTATGGCTACACCTTC.

The chain links TRBV7-9 to TRBJ1-3; maybe TRBD1 (5 bases). The CDR3 runs 14 residues. Trimming left V 5 bases short and J 6 bases short, with 14 bases between. CDR1 is SEHNR, CDR2 FQNEAQ, per germline (reference sequence). CDR3 sequence: CASSPGTIANTIYF. In nucleotides, the CDR3 is TGTGCCAGCAGCCCCGGGACCATAGCAAACACCATATATTTT. Looking up the rest from reference TRBV7-9 and TRBJ1-3 gives the full variable domain: DTGVSQNPRHKITKRGQNVTFRCDPISEHNRLYWYRQTLGQGPEFLTYFQNEAQLEKSRLLSDRFSAERPKGSFSTLEIQRTEQGDSAMYLCASSPGTIANTIYFGEGSWLTVV.

The table lists this clonotype with a few counts. The chain joins TRBV6-1 to TRBJ1-1, with a weak D call TRBD1 (5 bases). The ends were cut back, 2 bases at V and 5 bases at J, with 12 bases in the middle. The CDR3 length is 14 residues. Germline CDR1 reads MNHNS; CDR2 reads SASEGT. CDR3 in DNA: TGTGCCAGCAGTGAAATATCAGGGTGGACTGAAGCTTTCTTT. It is translated as CASSEISGWTEAFF.

This clonotype occurred many times. This CDR3 reads CASTPGTGETQYF. The DNA for the CDR3 is TGTGCCAGCACCCCTGGCACAGGGGAGACCCAGTACTTC. The chain couples TRBV12-3 or TRBV12-4 to TRBJ2-5; TRBD1 might be the D (6 bases). This CDR3 has 13 amino acids. The V end was cut by 7 bases, the J end by 5 bases, with 14 bases between.

This clonotype turned up a few times. V usage is TRBV28 and J usage is TRBJ2-2; 8 nucleotides align to TRBD1. Germline V gives CDR1 MDHEN, CDR2 SYDVKM. CDR3 length: 19 amino acids. The V gene end was trimmed by 5 bases and the J gene end by 2 bases; junction bases not matched to a gene: 16. The CDR3 coding sequence is TGTGCCAGCAGTCGATATTCGGGGACAGGTTATTATAACACCGGGGAGCTGTTTTTT. Amino acids: CASSRYSGTGYYNTGELFF.

This clonotype was recorded a few times. V and J are TRBV20-1 and TRBJ2-7, with TRBD1 matching 11 bases. Germline loops: CDR1 DFQATT, CDR2 SNEGSKA (reference sequence). The CDR3 sequence is 14 residues long. The V and J ends lost 2 bases and 5 bases, in that order; junction bases with no gene match: 5. The CDR3 loop is CSARPGTGGHEQYF. The CDR3 DNA reads as TGCAGTGCTAGACCGGGGACAGGGGGACACGAGCAGTACTTC.

This clonotype was seen more than once but under ten times. The V call is TRBV7-9, the J call TRBJ2-6; 7 bases agree with TRBD1. This CDR3 region has 17 residues. Germline V lookup: CDR1 SEHNR, CDR2 FQNEAQ (reference sequence). V dropped 3 bases and J dropped 1; count of bases not matched to a gene: 6. CDR3 region: CASSFRDSKSGANVLTF. The CDR3 nucleotides read TGTGCCAGCAGCTTTCGGGACAGCAAATCTGGGGCCAACGTCCTGACTTTC.

This clonotype was counted ten times or more. The chain recombines TRBV6-1 with TRBJ2-7, with TRBD2 matching 7 bases. This CDR3 is 15 amino acids long. Per germline, CDR1 MNHNS and CDR2 SASEGT. J was trimmed by 0 bases and V by 6 bases; bases with no gene match: 8. CDR3 protein: CASSSQAGFSYEQYF. The CDR3 DNA reads TGTGCCAGCAGCTCTCAAGCGGGGTTCTCCTACGAGCAGTACTTC.